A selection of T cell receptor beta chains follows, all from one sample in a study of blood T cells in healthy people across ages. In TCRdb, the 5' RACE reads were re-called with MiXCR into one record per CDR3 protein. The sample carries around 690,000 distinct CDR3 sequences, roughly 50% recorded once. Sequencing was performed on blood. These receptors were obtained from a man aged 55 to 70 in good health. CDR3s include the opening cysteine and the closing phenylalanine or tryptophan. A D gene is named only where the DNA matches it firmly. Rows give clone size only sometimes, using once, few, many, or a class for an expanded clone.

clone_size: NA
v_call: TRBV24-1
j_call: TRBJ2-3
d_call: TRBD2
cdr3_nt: TGTGCCACCAGTGATGTCGGACTAGCGGGCGACGACCTGTATTTT
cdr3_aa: CATSDVGLAGDDLYF

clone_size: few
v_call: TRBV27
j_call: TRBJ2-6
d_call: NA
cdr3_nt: TGTGCCAGCAGTTCCCAACCGGGAGTGACTGGGGCCAACGTCCTGACTTTC
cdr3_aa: CASSSQPGVTGANVLTF

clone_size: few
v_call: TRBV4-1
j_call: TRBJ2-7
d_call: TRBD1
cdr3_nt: TGCGCCGGCAGCCGCGGACAGGGCCTTTGGATGGCCGAGCAGTACTTC
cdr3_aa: CAGSRGQGLWMAEQYF

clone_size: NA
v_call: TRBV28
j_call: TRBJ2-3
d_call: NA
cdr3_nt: TGTGCCAGCACCCCTGACTATCGACTCGATACGCAGTATTTT
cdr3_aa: CASTPDYRLDTQYF

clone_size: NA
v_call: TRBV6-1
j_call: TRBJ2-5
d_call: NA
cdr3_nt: TGTGCCAGCCCGGCCCTTTCAGGGGAAGGTGAGCAGTACTTC
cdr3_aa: CASPALSGEGEQYF

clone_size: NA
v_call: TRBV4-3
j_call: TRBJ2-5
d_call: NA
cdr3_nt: TGCGCCAGCAGCCAAGCCGGACTGGGGCCAGAGACCCAGTACTTC
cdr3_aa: CASSQAGLGPETQYF

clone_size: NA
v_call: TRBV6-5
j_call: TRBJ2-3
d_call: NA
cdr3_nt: TGTGCCAGCAGCCGGGCGGGGTTCACAGATACGCAGTATTTT
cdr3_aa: CASSRAGFTDTQYF

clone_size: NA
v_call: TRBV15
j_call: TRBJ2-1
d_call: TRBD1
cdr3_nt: TGTGCCACCAGCAGCGGATGGGACAGGGTAAGTCTTCAGTTCTTC
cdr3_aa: CATSSGWDRVSLQFF

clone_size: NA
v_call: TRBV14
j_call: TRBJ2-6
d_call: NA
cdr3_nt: TGTGCCAGCAGCCAAGCCAGATTCATCGGGGCCAACGTCCTGACTTTC
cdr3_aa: CASSQARFIGANVLTF

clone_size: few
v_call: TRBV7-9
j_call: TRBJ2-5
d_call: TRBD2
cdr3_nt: TGTGCCAGCAGCCTTCCACTAGCGGGGACGCAAGAGACCCAGTACTTC
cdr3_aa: CASSLPLAGTQETQYF

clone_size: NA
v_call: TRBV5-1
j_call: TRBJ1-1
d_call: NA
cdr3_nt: TGCGCCAGCAGCTTGGATCTGAGCGGCACTGAAGCTTTCTTT
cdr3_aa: CASSLDLSGTEAFF

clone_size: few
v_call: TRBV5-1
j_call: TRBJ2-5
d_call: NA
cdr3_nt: TGCGCCAGCTGTCCGGACAGCGGAGAGACCCAGTACTTC
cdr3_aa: CASCPDSGETQYF

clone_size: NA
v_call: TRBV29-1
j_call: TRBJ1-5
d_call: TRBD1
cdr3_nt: TGCAGCGTTGTGACAGGGAGGGTGGGACAGCCCCAGCATTTT
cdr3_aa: CSVVTGRVGQPQHF

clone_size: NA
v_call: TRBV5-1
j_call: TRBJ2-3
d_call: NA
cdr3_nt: TGCGCCAGCAGCTCGGGGGAATTTAAAGATACGCAGTATTTT
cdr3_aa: CASSSGEFKDTQYF

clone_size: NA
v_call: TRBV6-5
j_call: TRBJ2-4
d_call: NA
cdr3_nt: TGTGCCAGCAGTTATCGCAGGGGGGACAAAAACATTCAGTACTTC
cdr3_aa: CASSYRRGDKNIQYF

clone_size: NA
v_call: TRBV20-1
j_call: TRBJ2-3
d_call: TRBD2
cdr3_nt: TGCAGTGCCCCAGCGGCGGGGGGCGGGGATACGCAGTATTTT
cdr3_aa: CSAPAAGGGDTQYF

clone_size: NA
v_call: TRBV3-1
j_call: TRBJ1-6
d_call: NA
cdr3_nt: TGTGCCAGCAGCCCCCGGGGGGCGAGGTCACCCCTCCACTTT
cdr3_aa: CASSPRGARSPLHF